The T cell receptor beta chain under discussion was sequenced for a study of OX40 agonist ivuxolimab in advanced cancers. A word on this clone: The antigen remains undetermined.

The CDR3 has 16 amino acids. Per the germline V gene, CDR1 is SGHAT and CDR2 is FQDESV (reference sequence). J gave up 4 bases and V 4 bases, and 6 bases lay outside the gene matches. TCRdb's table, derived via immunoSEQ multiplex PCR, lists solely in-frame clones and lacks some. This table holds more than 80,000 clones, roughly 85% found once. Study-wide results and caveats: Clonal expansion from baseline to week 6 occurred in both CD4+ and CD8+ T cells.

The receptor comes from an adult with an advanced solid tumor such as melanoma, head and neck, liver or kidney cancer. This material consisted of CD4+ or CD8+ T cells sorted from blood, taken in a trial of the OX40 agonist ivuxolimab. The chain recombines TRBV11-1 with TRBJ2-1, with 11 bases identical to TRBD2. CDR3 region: CASSSTGTSGYNEQFF. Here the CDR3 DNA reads TGTGCCAGCAGCTCGACCGGGACTAGCGGTTACAATGAGCAGTTCTTC.